These 7 T cell receptor beta chains were all obtained from the same sample, sequenced in a study of T cell changes during pregnancy in multiple sclerosis. Sequenced by immunoSEQ multiplex PCR; TCRdb stores in-frame clones only, minus some. The sample has roughly 40,000 clones; 80% to 95% are singletons. The sample consisted of CD4+ T cells from peripheral blood mononuclear cells, taken in the first trimester of pregnancy. These receptors originate from a female donor with multiple sclerosis, enrolled in a pregnancy study.

This clone was picked up one time. The V call is TRBV19, the J call TRBJ1-4; D uncertain. The germline V and J ends were trimmed by 2 bases and 0 bases, with 4 bases remaining between them. The germline V gene encodes CDR1 LNHDA and CDR2 SQIVND (reference sequence). This CDR3 is 14 amino acids long. CDR3 amino acids: CASSIFATNEKLFF. The CDR3 DNA reads as TGTGCCAGTAGTATATTCGCAACTAATGAAAAACTGTTTTTT. The whole variable domain, filled in from reference TRBV19 and TRBJ1-4, reads DGGITQSPKYLFRKEGQNVTLSCEQNLNHDAMYWYRQDPGQGLRLIYYSQIVNDFQKGDIAEGYSVSREKKESFPLTVTSAQKNPTAFYLCASSIFATNEKLFFGSGTQLSVL.

The chain is built from TRBV27 and TRBJ1-4, with 8 bases identical to TRBD1. Germline CDR1 and CDR2: MNHEY and SMNVEV (reference sequence). The CDR3 has 15 residues. With 4 bases clipped from V and 7 bases from J, the junction kept 8 bases outside the gene matches. As DNA, the CDR3 is TGTGCCAGCAGTTCACAGACAGGGGCAAGTGAAAAACTGTTTTTT. Translation: CASSSQTGASEKLFF.

This chain connects TRBV7-2 to TRBJ2-5; TRBD2 aligns across 9 bases. Germline V CDR1 and CDR2: SGHTA, FQGNSA. The CDR3 is 17 residues long. The V segment lost 2 bases and the J segment 2 bases; nucleotides outside the gene matches: 9. The CDR3 sequence: CASSLSRGLAGQETQYF. The CDR3 DNA sequence: TGTGCCAGCAGCTTATCACGGGGGCTAGCGGGGCAAGAGACCCAGTACTTC.

This chain uses TRBV5-1 with TRBJ2-1, with D maybe TRBD2 (6 bases). V dropped 4 bases and J dropped 3 bases, with 14 bases sitting between them. CDR1 is SGHRS and CDR2 is YFSETQ in the germline V gene. This CDR3 has 15 residues. CDR3 residues: CASSPESGFYNEQFF. Here the CDR3 DNA reads TGCGCCAGCAGCCCCGAAAGCGGGTTCTACAATGAGCAGTTCTTC.

This chain links TRBV6-1 with TRBJ1-5; no clear D gene. This CDR3 spans 15 amino acids. Trimming removed 0 bases at V and 7 bases at J, with 13 bases between. CDR1 and CDR2 (germline): MNHNS, SASEGT. The CDR3 DNA sequence: TGTGCCAGCAGTGAAGCAAGTCAGCGAGGGCAGCCCCAGCATTTT. Translating it yields CASSEASQRGQPQHF.

This clone was recorded only once. The chain carries TRBV7-8 and TRBJ1-2; 7 bases fit TRBD1. The J segment lost 2 bases and the V segment lost 5 bases, leaving 8 bases of the junction unmatched. CDR1 and CDR2 (germline): SGHVS, FQNEAQ. The CDR3 is 15 amino acids. The DNA of the CDR3 is TGTGCCAGCAGCGTCCGGGACAGTACGAACTATGGCTACACCTTC. Translated: CASSVRDSTNYGYTF. Full variable domain (rest looked up from reference TRBV7-8 and TRBJ1-2): GAGVSQSPRYKVAKRGQDVALRCDPISGHVSLFWYQQALGQGPEFLTYFQNEAQLDKSGLPSDRFFAERPEGSVSTLKIQRTQQEDSAVYLCASSVRDSTNYGYTFGSGTRLTVV.

V and J are TRBV7-9 and TRBJ2-1; TRBD1 matches at 7 bases. CDR3 length: 15 residues. Germline V gives CDR1 SEHNR, CDR2 FQNEAQ (reference sequence). Trimming removed 4 bases from V and 7 bases from J; junction bases left unmatched: 10. This CDR3 is CASSYSTGRVNEQFF. CDR3 coding DNA: TGTGCCAGCAGCTACTCGACAGGGCGGGTAAATGAGCAGTTCTTC. Filled out from reference TRBV7-9 and TRBJ2-1, the complete variable domain reads DTGVSQNPRHKITKRGQNVTFRCDPISEHNRLYWYRQTLGQGPEFLTYFQNEAQLEKSRLLSDRFSAERPKGSFSTLEIQRTEQGDSAMYLCASSYSTGRVNEQFFGPGTRLTVL.